These T cell receptor beta chains were read from a single sample in a study of PD-L1 blockade in urothelial cancer. The table came from immunoSEQ multiplex PCR; TCRdb's copy has only in-frame clones and leaves some out. The data contain around 120,000 clones, around 89% of them singletons. Specimen: PBMCs, collected around atezolizumab (anti-PD-L1) treatment. These receptors originate from a man in his 60s with urothelial cancer. Each CDR3 is given with its conserved first and last residue. D genes are given only for firm matches. A row's size may be missing; if present it is once, few, many or a size class.

v_gene	j_gene	abundance	d_gene	len	CDR3nt	CDR3aa
TRBV5-6	TRBJ2-2	.	.	13	TGTGCCAGCAGGGGGGGGAACACCGGGGAGCTGTTTTTT	CASRGGNTGELFF
TRBV5-1	TRBJ2-2	.	TRBD1	16	TGCGCCAGCAGCTCCCGGACAGGGCGGGAAGCCGGGGAGCTGTTTTTT	CASSSRTGREAGELFF
TRBV5-1	TRBJ2-5	.	TRBD1	13	TGCGCCAGCAGCCACGGACAGGGGGAGACCCAGTACTTC	CASSHGQGETQYF
TRBV7-8	TRBJ1-5	few	.	15	TGTGCCAGCAGCTTAGGAGGCAGAAGCAATCAGCCCCAGCATTTT	CASSLGGRSNQPQHF
TRBV7-3	TRBJ1-2	.	.	14	TGTGCCAGCAGCTTATCAGGGTCCGGGTCCGGCTACACCTTC	CASSLSGSGSGYTF
TRBV29-1	TRBJ2-5	once	TRBD1	13	TGCAGCGTAGCCCGGGACAGCCAAGAGACCCAGTACTTC	CSVARDSQETQYF
TRBV18	TRBJ2-5	.	TRBD2	15	TGTGCCAGCTCATTAACTAGCGGGAGGGATGAGACCCAGTACTTC	CASSLTSGRDETQYF
TRBV7-2	TRBJ2-3	.	TRBD2	15	TGTGCCAGCAGCCAGGTGGGCGGGGGGGCAGATACGCAGTATTTT	CASSQVGGGADTQYF
TRBV6-5	TRBJ2-5	.	.	12	TGTGCCACCCGACGAGGAGAAGAGACCCAGTACTTC	CATRRGEETQYF
TRBV7-2	TRBJ2-7	once	TRBD2	18	TGTGCCAGCAGCCCACCCCCCCGGACTAGCGGGCGCTCCTACGAGCAGTACTTC	CASSPPPRTSGRSYEQYF
TRBV5-1	TRBJ1-3	.	.	18	TGCGCCAGCAGCTTGGCAATCCCAGGGGAATTAGCTGGAAACACCATATATTTT	CASSLAIPGELAGNTIYF
TRBV27	TRBJ1-1	once	.	11	TGTGCCAGCAGTTTCGGCACTGAAGCTTTCTTT	CASSFGTEAFF
TRBV4-2	TRBJ2-1	.	TRBD2	14	TGTGCCAGCAGCCGCCTGACTAGCCCGAATGAGCAGTTCTTC	CASSRLTSPNEQFF
TRBV28	TRBJ1-5	.	.	13	TGTGCCAGCAGGGGGGCTAGCAATCAGCCCCAGCATTTT	CASRGASNQPQHF
TRBV30	TRBJ1-5	few	TRBD1	14	TGTGCCTGGAGTCAGACAGGGATCAATCAGCCCCAGCATTTT	CAWSQTGINQPQHF
TRBV28	TRBJ1-4	.	.	15	TGTGCCAGCAGTTTAGTTAAGGCGGTTAATGAAAAACTGTTTTTT	CASSLVKAVNEKLFF
TRBV6-1	TRBJ1-3	few	.	13	TGTGCCATGTCAGAGGGGGCTGGAAACACCATATATTTT	CAMSEGAGNTIYF
TRBV5-1	TRBJ2-7	.	TRBD2	16	TGCGCCAGCAGCTTGGAGGGCCCGGGACTAGGAGGGGTGGAGTACTTC	CASSLEGPGLGGVEYF
TRBV15	TRBJ1-2	.	.	12	TGTGCCACCAGCAGGGTGGACAGTGACTACACCTTC	CATSRVDSDYTF
TRBV6-5	TRBJ1-5	.	.	13	TGTGCCAGCAACCAGGGAAGGAATCAGCCCCAGCATTTT	CASNQGRNQPQHF
TRBV30	TRBJ1-5	.	.	13	TGTGCCTGGACGACAGATAGCAATCAGCCCCAGCATTTT	CAWTTDSNQPQHF
TRBV2	TRBJ2-5	.	TRBD2	15	TGTGCCAGCAGTGCCGCTAGCGGGGGACAAGAGACCCAGTACTTC	CASSAASGGQETQYF
TRBV19	TRBJ1-5	.	.	15	TGTGCCAGTAGCCCGGGATCAGGAGGCAATCAGCCCCAGCATTTT	CASSPGSGGNQPQHF